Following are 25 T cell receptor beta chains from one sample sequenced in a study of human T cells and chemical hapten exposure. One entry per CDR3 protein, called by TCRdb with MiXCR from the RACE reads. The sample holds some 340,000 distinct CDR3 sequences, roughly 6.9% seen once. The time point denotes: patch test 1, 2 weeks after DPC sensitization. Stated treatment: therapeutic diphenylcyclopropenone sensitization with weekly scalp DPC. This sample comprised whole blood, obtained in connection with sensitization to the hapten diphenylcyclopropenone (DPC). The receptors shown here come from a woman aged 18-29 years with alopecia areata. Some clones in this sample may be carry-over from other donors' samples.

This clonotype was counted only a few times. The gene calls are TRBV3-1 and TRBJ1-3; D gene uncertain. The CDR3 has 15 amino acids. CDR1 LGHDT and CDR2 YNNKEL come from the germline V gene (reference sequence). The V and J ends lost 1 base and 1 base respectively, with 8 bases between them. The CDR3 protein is CASSQGGQSGNTIYF. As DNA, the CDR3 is TGTGCCAGCAGCCAAGGAGGGCAGTCTGGAAACACCATATATTTT. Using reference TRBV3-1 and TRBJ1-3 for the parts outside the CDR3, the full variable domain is DTAVSQTPKYLVTQMGNDKSIKCEQNLGHDTMYWYKQDSKKFLKIMFSYNNKELIINETVPNRFSPKSPDKAHLNLHINSLELGDSAVYFCASSQGGQSGNTIYFGEGSWLTVV.

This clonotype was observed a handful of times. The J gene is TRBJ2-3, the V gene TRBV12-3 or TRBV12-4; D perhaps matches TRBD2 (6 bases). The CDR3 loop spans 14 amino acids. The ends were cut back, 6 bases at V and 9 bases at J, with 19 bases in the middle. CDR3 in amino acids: CASSASAVARTQYF. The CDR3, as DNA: TGTGCCAGCAGCGCTAGCGCGGTGGCCCGAACGCAGTATTTT.

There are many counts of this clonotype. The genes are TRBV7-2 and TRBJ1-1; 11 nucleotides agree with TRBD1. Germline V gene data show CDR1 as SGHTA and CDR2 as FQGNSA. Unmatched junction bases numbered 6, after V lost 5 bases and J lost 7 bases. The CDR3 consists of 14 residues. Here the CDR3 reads CASSGQGASVEAFF. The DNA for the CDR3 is TGTGCCAGCAGCGGACAGGGGGCAAGTGTTGAAGCTTTCTTT.

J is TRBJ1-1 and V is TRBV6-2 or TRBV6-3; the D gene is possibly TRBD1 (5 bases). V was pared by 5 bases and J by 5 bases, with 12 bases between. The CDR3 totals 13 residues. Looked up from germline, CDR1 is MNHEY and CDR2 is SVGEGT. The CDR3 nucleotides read TGTGCCAGCAGTCTGGAGGGGTGGACTGAAGCTTTCTTT. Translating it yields CASSLEGWTEAFF.

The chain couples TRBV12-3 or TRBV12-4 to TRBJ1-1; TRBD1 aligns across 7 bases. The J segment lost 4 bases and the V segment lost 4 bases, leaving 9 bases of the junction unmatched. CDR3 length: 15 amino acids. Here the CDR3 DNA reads TGTGCCAGCAGTTCCAGGACAGGTTCAACCACTGAAGCTTTCTTT. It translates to CASSSRTGSTTEAFF.

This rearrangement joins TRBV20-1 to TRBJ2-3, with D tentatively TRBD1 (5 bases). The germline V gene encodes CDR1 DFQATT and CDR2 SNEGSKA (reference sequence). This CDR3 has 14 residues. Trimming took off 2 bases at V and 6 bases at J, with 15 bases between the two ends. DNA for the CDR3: TGCAGTGCTAGAACGCCCTCTGGGGCGGATACGCAGTATTTT. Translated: CSARTPSGADTQYF.

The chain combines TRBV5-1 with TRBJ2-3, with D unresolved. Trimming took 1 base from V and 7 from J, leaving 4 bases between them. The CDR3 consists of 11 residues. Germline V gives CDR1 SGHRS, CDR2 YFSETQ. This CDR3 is CASSLSYTQYF. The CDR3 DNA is TGCGCCAGCAGCTTGTCATATACGCAGTATTTT. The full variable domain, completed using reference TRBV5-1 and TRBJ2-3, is KAGVTQTPRYLIKTRGQQVTLSCSPISGHRSVSWYQQTPGQGLQFLFEYFSETQRNKGNFPGRFSGRQFSNSRSEMNVSTLELGDSALYLCASSLSYTQYFGPGTRLTVL.

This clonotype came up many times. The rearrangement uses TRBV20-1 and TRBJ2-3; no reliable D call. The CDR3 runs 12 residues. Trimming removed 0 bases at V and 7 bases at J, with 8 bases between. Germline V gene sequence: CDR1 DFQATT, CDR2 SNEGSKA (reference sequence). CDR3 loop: CSARDPVNTQYF. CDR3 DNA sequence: TGCAGTGCTAGAGACCCGGTAAATACGCAGTATTTT.

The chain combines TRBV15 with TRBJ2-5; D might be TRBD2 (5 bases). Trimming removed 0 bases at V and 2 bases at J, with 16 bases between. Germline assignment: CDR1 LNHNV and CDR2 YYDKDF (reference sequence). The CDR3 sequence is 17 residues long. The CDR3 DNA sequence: TGTGCCACCAGCAGAGATATTCTTACGCCGGGGCAAGAGACCCAGTACTTC. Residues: CATSRDILTPGQETQYF.

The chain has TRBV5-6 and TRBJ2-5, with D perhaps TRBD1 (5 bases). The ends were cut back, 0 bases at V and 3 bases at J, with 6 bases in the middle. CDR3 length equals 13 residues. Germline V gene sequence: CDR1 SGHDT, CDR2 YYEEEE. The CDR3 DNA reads TGTGCCAGCAGCTTGGAAGGGGAAGAGACCCAGTACTTC. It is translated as CASSLEGEETQYF.

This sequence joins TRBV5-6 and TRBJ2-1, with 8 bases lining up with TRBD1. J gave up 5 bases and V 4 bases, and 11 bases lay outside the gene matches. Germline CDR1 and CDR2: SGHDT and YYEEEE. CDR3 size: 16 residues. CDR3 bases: TGTGCCAGCAGCCGTAAAACCGGGACAGGACACAATGAGCAGTTCTTC. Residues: CASSRKTGTGHNEQFF.

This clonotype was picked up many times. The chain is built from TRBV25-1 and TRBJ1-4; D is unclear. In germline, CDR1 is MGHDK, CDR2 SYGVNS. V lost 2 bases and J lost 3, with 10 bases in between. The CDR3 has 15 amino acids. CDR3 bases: TGTGCCAGCAGTGAACGGGGAGCTTCTAATGAAAAACTGTTTTTT. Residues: CASSERGASNEKLFF.

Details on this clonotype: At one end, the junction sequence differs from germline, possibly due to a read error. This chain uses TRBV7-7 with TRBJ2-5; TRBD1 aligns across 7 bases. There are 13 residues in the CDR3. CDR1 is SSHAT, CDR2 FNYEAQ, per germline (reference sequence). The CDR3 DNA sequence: TGTGCTAGCAGCGCCGACAGACAGGGGACCCAGTACTTC. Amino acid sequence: CASSADRQGTQYF.

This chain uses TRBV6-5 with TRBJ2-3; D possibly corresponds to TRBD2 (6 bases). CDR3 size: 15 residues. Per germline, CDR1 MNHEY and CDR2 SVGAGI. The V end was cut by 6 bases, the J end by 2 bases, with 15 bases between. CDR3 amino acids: CASRIGGVITDTQYF. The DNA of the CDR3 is TGTGCCAGCAGGATCGGCGGGGTGATCACAGATACGCAGTATTTT.

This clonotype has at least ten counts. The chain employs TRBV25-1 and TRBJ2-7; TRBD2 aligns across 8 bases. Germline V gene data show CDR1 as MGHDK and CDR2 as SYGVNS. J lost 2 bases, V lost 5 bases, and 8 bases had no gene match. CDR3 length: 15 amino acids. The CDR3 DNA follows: TGTGCCAGCAGTCCCCCAGCGGGGGCCGCCTACGAGCAGTACTTC. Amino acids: CASSPPAGAAYEQYF.

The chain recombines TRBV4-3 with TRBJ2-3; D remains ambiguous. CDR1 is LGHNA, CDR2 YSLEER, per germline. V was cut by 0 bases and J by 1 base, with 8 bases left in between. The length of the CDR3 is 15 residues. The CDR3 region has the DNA TGCGCCAGCAGCCAAGATCAACCGGGCACAGATACGCAGTATTTT. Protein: CASSQDQPGTDTQYF.

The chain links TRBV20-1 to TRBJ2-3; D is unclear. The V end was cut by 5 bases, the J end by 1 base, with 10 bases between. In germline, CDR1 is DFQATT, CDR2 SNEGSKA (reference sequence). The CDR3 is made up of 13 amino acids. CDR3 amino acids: CSALPTGTDTQYF. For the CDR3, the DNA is TGCAGTGCTTTACCGACGGGCACAGATACGCAGTATTTT.

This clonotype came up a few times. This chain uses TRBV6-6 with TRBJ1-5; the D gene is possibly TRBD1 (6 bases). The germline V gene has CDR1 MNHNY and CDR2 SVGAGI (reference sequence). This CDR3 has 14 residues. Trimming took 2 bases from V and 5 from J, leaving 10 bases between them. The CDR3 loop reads CASSYGSGDQPQHF. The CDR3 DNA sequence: TGTGCCAGCAGTTACGGGTCAGGGGATCAGCCCCAGCATTTT.

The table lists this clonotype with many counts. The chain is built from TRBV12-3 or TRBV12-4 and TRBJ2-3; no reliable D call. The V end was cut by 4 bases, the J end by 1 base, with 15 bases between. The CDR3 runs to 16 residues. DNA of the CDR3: TGTGCCAGCAGTTCCGACATAGTGGGTGGCACAGATACGCAGTATTTT. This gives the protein CASSSDIVGGTDTQYF.

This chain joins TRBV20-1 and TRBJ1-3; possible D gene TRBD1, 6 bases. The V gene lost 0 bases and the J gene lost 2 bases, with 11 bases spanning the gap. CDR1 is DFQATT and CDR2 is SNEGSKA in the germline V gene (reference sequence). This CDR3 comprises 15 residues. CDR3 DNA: TGCAGTGCTAGAGATACAGGGACGGCTGGAAACACCATATATTTT. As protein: CSARDTGTAGNTIYF.

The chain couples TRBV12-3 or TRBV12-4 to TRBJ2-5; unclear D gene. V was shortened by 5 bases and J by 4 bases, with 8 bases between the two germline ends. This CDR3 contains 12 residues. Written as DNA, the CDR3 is TGTGCCAGCAGTCAATCGGCAGAGACCCAGTACTTC. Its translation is CASSQSAETQYF.

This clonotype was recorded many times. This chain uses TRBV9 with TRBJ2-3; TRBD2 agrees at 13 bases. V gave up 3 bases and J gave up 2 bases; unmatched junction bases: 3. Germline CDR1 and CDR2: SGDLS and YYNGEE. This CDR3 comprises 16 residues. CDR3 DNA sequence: TGTGCCAGCAGCGCGGGACTAGCGGGGATCACAGATACGCAGTATTTT. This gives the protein CASSAGLAGITDTQYF.

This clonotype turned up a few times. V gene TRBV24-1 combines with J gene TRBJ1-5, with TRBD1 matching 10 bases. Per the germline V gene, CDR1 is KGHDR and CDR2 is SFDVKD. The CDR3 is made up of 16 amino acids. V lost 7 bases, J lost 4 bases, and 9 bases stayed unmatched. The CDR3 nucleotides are TGTGCCACCAGCCCCGCACCGGGACAGGGGAATCAGCCCCAGCATTTT. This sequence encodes CATSPAPGQGNQPQHF.

CDR3 DNA: TGTGCCAGCAGTCTAATAGCGGGGGGCCCCTACAATGAGCAGTTCTTC. Amino acid sequence: CASSLIAGGPYNEQFF. The chain uses TRBV27 and TRBJ2-1, with 10 positions matching TRBD2. The J segment lost 2 bases and the V segment lost 5 bases, leaving 6 bases of the junction unmatched. The CDR3 spans 16 residues. Germline-derived CDR1 and CDR2 are MNHEY and SMNVEV (reference sequence).

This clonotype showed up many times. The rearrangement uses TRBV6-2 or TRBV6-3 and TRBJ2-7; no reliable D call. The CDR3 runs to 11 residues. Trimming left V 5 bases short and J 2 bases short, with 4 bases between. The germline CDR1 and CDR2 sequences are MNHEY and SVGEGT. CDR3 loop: CASSGAYEQYF. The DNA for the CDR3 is TGTGCCAGCAGTGGGGCCTACGAGCAGTACTTC.